This T cell receptor beta chain was recovered during a study of blood T cell repertoires in COVID-19. As for the study in general: Nucleic acid was either cDNA or gDNA, and it came from T cells, B-cell-depleted T cells, or PBMCs.

The table lists this clone with a count of one. The V and J ends lost 5 bases and 0 bases respectively, with 11 bases between them. The germline gives CDR1 MNHEY, CDR2 SMNVEV (reference sequence). This CDR3 contains 16 residues. Libraries were prepared by immunoSEQ multiplex PCR; TCRdb keeps only in-frame clonotypes and omits some of them. The repertoire holds approximately 270,000 clones, with approximately 90% as singletons. Sequences were obtained from PBMCs or T cells enriched from blood (not recorded which). The sequence was collected from a man aged 40-55 years who had been exposed to COVID-19. The V and J genes are TRBV27 and TRBJ2-6, with D tentatively TRBD1 (5 bases). CDR3 in amino acids: CASSLTVSSGANVLTF. CDR3 sequence (DNA): TGTGCCAGCAGTCTGACAGTTTCCTCTGGGGCCAACGTCCTGACTTTC.